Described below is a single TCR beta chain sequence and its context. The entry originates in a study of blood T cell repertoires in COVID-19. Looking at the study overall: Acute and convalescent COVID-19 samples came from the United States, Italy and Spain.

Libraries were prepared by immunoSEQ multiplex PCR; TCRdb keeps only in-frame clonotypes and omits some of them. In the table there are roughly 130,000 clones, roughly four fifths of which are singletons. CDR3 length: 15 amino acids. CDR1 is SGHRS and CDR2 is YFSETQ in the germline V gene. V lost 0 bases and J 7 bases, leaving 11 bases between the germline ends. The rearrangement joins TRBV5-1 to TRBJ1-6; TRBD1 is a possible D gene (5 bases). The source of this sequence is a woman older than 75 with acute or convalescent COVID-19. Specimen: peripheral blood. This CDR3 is CASSLDGDFNSPLHF. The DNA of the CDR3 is TGCGCCAGCAGCTTGGACGGGGACTTCAATTCACCCCTCCACTTT.